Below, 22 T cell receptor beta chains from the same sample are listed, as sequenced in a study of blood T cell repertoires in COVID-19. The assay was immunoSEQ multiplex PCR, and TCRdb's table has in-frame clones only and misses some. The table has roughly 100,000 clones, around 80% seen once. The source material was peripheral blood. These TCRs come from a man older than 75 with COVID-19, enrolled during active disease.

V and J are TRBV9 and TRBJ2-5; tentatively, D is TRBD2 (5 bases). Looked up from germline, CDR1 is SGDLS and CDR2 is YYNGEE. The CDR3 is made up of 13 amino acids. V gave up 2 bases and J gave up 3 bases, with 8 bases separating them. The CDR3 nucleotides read TGTGCCAGCAGCGTTTCCGGGAAAGAGACCCAGTACTTC. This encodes CASSVSGKETQYF.

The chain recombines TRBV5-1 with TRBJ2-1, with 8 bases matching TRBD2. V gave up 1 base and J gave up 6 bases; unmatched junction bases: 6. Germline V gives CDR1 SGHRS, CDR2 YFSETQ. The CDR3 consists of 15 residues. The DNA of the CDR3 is TGCGCCAGCAGCTTGCGGGAGGGCGGGCGCAATGAGCAGTTCTTC. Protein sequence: CASSLREGGRNEQFF.

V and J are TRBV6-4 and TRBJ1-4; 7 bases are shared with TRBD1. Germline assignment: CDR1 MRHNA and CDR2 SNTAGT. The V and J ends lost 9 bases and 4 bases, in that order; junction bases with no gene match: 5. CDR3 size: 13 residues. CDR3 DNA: TGTGCCAGAGCAGGGGGTCATAATGAAAAACTGTTTTTT. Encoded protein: CARAGGHNEKLFF.

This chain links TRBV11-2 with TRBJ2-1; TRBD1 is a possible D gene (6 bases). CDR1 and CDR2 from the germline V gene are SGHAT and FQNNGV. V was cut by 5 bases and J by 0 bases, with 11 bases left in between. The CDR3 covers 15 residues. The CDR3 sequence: CASSGGPSSYNEQFF. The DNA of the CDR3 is TGTGCCAGCAGCGGGGGCCCGAGCTCCTACAATGAGCAGTTCTTC. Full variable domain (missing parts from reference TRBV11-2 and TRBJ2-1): EAGVAQSPRYKIIEKRQSVAFWCNPISGHATLYWYQQILGQGPKLLIQFQNNGVVDDSQLPKDRFSAERLKGVDSTLKIQPAKLEDSAVYLCASSGGPSSYNEQFFGPGTRLTVL.

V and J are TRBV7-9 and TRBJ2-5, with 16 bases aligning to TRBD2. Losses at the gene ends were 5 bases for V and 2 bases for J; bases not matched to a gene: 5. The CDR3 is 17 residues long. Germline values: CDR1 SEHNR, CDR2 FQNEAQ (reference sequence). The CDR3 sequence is CASSTGLAGGHQETQYF. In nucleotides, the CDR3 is TGTGCCAGCAGCACGGGACTAGCGGGAGGGCATCAAGAGACCCAGTACTTC.

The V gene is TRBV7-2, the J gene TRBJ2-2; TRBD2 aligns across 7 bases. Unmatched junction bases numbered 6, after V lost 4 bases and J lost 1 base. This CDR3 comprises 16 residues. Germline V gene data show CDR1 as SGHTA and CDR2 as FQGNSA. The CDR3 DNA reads TGTGCCAGCAGCTCCCGGACTAGGAGGAACACCGGGGAGCTGTTTTTT. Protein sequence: CASSSRTRRNTGELFF.

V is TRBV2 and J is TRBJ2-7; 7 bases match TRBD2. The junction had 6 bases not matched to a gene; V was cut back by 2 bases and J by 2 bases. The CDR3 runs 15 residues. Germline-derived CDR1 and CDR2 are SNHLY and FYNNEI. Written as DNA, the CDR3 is TGTGCCAGCAGTGAACCAATGAGCGGGACCTACGAGCAGTACTTC. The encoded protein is CASSEPMSGTYEQYF.

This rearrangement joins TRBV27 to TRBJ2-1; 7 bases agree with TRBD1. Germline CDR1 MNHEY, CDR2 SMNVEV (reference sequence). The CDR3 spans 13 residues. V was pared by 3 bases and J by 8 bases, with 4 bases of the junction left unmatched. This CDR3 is CASSFTGDYEQFF. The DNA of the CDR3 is TGTGCCAGCAGTTTCACAGGGGATTATGAGCAGTTCTTC.

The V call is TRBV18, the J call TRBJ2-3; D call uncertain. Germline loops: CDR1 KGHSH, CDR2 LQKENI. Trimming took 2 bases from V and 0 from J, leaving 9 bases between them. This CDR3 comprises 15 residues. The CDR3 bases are TGTGCCAGCTCACCAGTTATAACTAGCACAGATACGCAGTATTTT. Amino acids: CASSPVITSTDTQYF.

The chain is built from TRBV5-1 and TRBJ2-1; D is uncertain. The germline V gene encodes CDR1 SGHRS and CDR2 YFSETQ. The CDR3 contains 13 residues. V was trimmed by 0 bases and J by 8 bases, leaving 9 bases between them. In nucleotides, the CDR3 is TGCGCCAGCAGCTTGGATGACTGGGATGAGCAGTTCTTC. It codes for CASSLDDWDEQFF. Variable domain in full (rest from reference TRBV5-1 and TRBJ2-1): KAGVTQTPRYLIKTRGQQVTLSCSPISGHRSVSWYQQTPGQGLQFLFEYFSETQRNKGNFPGRFSGRQFSNSRSEMNVSTLELGDSALYLCASSLDDWDEQFFGPGTRLTVL.

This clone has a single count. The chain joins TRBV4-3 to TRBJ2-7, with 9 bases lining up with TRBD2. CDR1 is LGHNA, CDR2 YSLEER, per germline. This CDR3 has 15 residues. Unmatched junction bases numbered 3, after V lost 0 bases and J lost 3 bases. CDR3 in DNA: TGCGCCAGCAGCCAAGATAGCGGGAGCGTCTACGAGCAGTACTTC. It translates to CASSQDSGSVYEQYF.

The CDR3 DNA follows: TGTGCCAGCAGTGAACGGTGGACAAACCAAGAGACCCAGTACTTC. It encodes CASSERWTNQETQYF. The gene calls are TRBV6-1 and TRBJ2-5, with D perhaps matching TRBD1 (5 bases). The V and J ends lost 2 bases and 0 bases respectively, with 10 bases between them. Germline CDR1 reads MNHNS; CDR2 reads SASEGT. The CDR3 is 15 residues long.

This chain's CDR3 is CASSHYRVVNTEAFF. The CDR3 DNA follows: TGTGCCAGCAGTCATTACAGGGTTGTGAACACTGAAGCTTTCTTT. This chain uses TRBV28 with TRBJ1-1; D may be TRBD1 (6 bases). CDR3 length: 15 amino acids. Germline V gene data show CDR1 as MDHEN and CDR2 as SYDVKM. Deletions cut 5 bases from V and 0 bases from J, with 13 bases between. The entire variable domain, with the rest obtained from reference TRBV28 and TRBJ1-1, is as follows: DVKVTQSSRYLVKRTGEKVFLECVQDMDHENMFWYRQDPGLGLRLIYFSYDVKMKEKGDIPEGYSVSREKKERFSLILESASTNQTSMYLCASSHYRVVNTEAFFGQGTRLTVV.

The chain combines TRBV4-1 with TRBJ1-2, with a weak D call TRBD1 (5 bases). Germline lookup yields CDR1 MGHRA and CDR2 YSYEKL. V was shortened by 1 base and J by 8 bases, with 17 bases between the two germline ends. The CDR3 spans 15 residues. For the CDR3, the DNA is TGCGCCAGCAGCCAAGCGTGGGGCAGGGTAGGAGGCTACACCTTC. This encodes CASSQAWGRVGGYTF.

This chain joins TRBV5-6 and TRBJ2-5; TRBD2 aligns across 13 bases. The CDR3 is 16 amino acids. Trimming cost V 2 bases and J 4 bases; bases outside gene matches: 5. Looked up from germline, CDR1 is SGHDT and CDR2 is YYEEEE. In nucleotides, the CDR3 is TGTGCCAGCAGCTTTGGGGGACTAGCGGGAACAGAGACCCAGTACTTC. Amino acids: CASSFGGLAGTETQYF.

CDR3 residues: CASSKARSLARNSYEQYF. For the CDR3, the DNA is TGTGCCAGCAGCAAAGCGCGAAGTCTAGCGAGAAACTCCTACGAGCAGTACTTC. This chain joins TRBV21-1 and TRBJ2-7; the tabulated D call, TRBD2, remains unverified against the DNA. TRBV21-1 constitutes a pseudogene. CDR3 length equals 18 residues.

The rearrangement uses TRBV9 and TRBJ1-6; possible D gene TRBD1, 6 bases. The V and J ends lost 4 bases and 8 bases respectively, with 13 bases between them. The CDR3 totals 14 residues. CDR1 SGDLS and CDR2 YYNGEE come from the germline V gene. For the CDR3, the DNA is TGTGCCAGCAGCTCAAGGGGGGGGGATTCACCCCTCCACTTT. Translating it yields CASSSRGGDSPLHF.

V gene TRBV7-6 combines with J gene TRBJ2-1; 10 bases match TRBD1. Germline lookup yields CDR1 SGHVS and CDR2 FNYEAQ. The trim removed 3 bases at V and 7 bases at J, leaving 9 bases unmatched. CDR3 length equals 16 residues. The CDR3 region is CASSLRLGQGSNEQFF. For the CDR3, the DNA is TGTGCCAGCAGCTTGAGGCTGGGACAGGGGTCAAATGAGCAGTTCTTC.

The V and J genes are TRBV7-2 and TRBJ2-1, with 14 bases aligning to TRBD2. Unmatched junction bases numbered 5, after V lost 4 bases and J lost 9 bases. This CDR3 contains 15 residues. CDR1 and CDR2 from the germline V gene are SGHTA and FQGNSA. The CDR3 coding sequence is TGTGCCAGCAGCTACGGACTAGCGGGAGGTGTTGAGCAGTTCTTC. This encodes CASSYGLAGGVEQFF.

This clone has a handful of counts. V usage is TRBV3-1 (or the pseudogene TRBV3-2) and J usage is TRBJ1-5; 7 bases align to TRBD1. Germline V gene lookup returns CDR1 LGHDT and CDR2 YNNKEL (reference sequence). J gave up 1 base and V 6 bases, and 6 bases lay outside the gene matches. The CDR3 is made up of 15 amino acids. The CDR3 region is CASSLTGVSNQPQHF. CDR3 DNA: TGTGCCAGCAGTCTCACAGGGGTAAGCAATCAGCCCCAGCATTTT.

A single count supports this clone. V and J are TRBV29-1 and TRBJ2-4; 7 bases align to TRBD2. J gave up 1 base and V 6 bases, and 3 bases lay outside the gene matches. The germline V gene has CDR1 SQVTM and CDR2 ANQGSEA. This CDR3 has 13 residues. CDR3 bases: TGCAGCGTGGAGGGAGGGGCCAAAAACATTCAGTACTTC. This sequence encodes CSVEGGAKNIQYF.

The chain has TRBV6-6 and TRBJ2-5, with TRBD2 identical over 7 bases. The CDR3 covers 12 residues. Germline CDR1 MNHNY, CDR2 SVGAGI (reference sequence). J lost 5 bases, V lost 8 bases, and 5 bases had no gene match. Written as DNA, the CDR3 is TGTGCCAGCCAGGGAGGGAGGGAGACCCAGTACTTC. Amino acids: CASQGGRETQYF.